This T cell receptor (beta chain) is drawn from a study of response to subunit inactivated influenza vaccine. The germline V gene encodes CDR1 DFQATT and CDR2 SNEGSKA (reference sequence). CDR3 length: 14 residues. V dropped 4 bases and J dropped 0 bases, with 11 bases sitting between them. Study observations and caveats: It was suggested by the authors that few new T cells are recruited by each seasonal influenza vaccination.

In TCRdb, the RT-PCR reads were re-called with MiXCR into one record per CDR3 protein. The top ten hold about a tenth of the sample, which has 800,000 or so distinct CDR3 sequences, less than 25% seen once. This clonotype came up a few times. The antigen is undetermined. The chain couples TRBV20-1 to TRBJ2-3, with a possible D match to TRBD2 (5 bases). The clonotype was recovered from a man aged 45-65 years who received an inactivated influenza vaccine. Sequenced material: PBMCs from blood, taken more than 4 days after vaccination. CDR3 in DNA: TGCAGTGCTACCTCACGGGATAGCACAGATACGCAGTATTTT. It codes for CSATSRDSTDTQYF.